The 27 T cell receptor beta chains reported below all come from one sample, sequenced in a study of blood T cell repertoires in COVID-19. Only in-frame clones appear in the TCRdb table, and some are missing; sequencing was by immunoSEQ multiplex PCR. The table records 200,000 or so clones, approximately 83% of them present only once. What was sequenced was peripheral blood. These receptor sequences come from a man aged 55 to 70 with acute or convalescent COVID-19.

This chain connects TRBV27 to TRBJ2-1; 8 bases align to TRBD1. Germline CDR1 reads MNHEY; CDR2 reads SMNVEV (reference sequence). The CDR3 is 14 amino acids. The junction had 8 bases not matched to a gene; V was cut back by 3 bases and J by 10 bases. CDR3 sequence reads: CASSFPGQVREQFF. As DNA, the CDR3 is TGTGCCAGCAGTTTTCCGGGACAGGTGAGGGAGCAGTTCTTC.

The rearrangement links TRBV5-1 to TRBJ2-3, with 9 bases matching TRBD2. Losses at the gene ends were 1 base for V and 7 bases for J; bases not matched to a gene: 7. The germline V gene has CDR1 SGHRS and CDR2 YFSETQ. The CDR3 covers 15 residues. The CDR3 coding sequence is TGCGCCAGCAGCTTGTCGCTAGCGGGACAAAATACGCAGTATTTT. This translates into CASSLSLAGQNTQYF.

To note about this clone: At the DNA level, this CDR3 is encoded by other sequences in the same sample as well. The V call is TRBV27, the J call TRBJ1-2; possibly TRBD1 for D (6 bases). The CDR3 sequence is 13 residues long. Trimming removed 6 bases from V and 2 bases from J, with 10 bases in between. Germline V gives CDR1 MNHEY, CDR2 SMNVEV (reference sequence). The CDR3: CASSLTGNYGYTF. The CDR3 DNA sequence: TGTGCCAGCAGCCTGACAGGAAACTATGGCTACACCTTC.

This chain connects TRBV6-5 to TRBJ1-5, with D unclear. The V end lost 5 bases, the J end lost 3 bases, and 11 bases lay between the germline ends. Germline assignment: CDR1 MNHEY and CDR2 SVGAGI. The CDR3 totals 14 residues. The CDR3 region has the DNA TGTGCCAGCAGTCCCGAGACTCACAATCAGCCCCAGCATTTT. Protein: CASSPETHNQPQHF.

This rearrangement joins TRBV5-1 to TRBJ1-2; TRBD1 matches at 7 bases. V shed 5 bases and J 2 bases; nucleotides not matched to a gene: 3. This CDR3 is built from 13 residues. Germline V gene lookup returns CDR1 SGHRS and CDR2 YFSETQ. The CDR3 is CASRGTENYGYTF. The CDR3 bases are TGCGCCAGCAGGGGGACAGAGAACTATGGCTACACCTTC. The full variable domain, its missing parts supplied by reference TRBV5-1 and TRBJ1-2, is KAGVTQTPRYLIKTRGQQVTLSCSPISGHRSVSWYQQTPGQGLQFLFEYFSETQRNKGNFPGRFSGRQFSNSRSEMNVSTLELGDSALYLCASRGTENYGYTFGSGTRLTVV.

This chain links TRBV27 with TRBJ1-1, with D uncertain. The CDR3 runs to 13 residues. V was pared by 5 bases and J by 1 base, with 8 bases between. Germline CDR1 is MNHEY and CDR2 is SMNVEV (reference sequence). This CDR3 reads CASSHRGNTEAFF. The CDR3 DNA reads TGTGCCAGCAGTCACCGGGGGAACACTGAAGCTTTCTTT.

The genes are TRBV25-1 and TRBJ1-6; D gene ambiguous. The V end was cut by 4 bases, the J end by 5 bases, with 9 bases between. The CDR3 is 14 amino acids. Germline-derived CDR1 and CDR2 are MGHDK and SYGVNS. In DNA form, the CDR3 reads TGTGCCAGCAGTGCCAACAGAGATAATTCACCCCTCCACTTT. It specifies CASSANRDNSPLHF.

V usage is TRBV9 and J usage is TRBJ2-1; 10 nucleotides align to TRBD2. Germline V CDR1 and CDR2: SGDLS, YYNGEE. The CDR3 has 15 amino acids. Unmatched junction bases numbered 7, after V lost 0 bases and J lost 10 bases. CDR3 residues: CASSVGGLAGDEQFF. The CDR3 bases are TGTGCCAGCAGCGTAGGAGGGCTAGCGGGAGACGAGCAGTTCTTC. Drawing the rest from reference TRBV9 and TRBJ2-1, the complete variable domain is DSGVTQTPKHLITATGQRVTLRCSPRSGDLSVYWYQQSLDQGLQFLIQYYNGEERAKGNILERFSAQQFPDLHSELNLSSLELGDSALYFCASSVGGLAGDEQFFGPGTRLTVL.

The chain couples TRBV24-1 to TRBJ2-2, with D possibly being TRBD1 (6 bases). The CDR3 totals 17 residues. V dropped 4 bases and J dropped 0 bases, with 14 bases sitting between them. Germline V gene data show CDR1 as KGHDR and CDR2 as SFDVKD. In nucleotides, the CDR3 is TGTGCCACCAGTGACCCCGGGACAACTGCGAACACCGGGGAGCTGTTTTTT. Translated, it gives CATSDPGTTANTGELFF.

This rearrangement joins TRBV5-4 to TRBJ2-3, with D perhaps matching TRBD1 (6 bases). CDR1 and CDR2 from the germline V gene are SGHNT and YYREEE (reference sequence). The CDR3 is made up of 15 amino acids. V was cut by 4 bases and J by 3 bases, with 15 bases left in between. For the CDR3, the DNA is TGTGCCAGCAGCCAAGCACAGGGAGTGACAGATACGCAGTATTTT. Translation gives CASSQAQGVTDTQYF. The entire variable domain, with the rest obtained from reference TRBV5-4 and TRBJ2-3, is as follows: ETGVTQSPTHLIKTRGQQVTLRCSSQSGHNTVSWYQQALGQGPQFIFQYYREEENGRGNFPPRFSGLQFPNYSSELNVNALELDDSALYLCASSQAQGVTDTQYFGPGTRLTVL.

This clone has a handful of counts. The rearrangement uses TRBV20-1 and TRBJ2-4; a possible D gene is TRBD2 (5 bases). The CDR3 runs 14 residues. V was shortened by 3 bases and J by 4 bases, with 13 bases between the two germline ends. Germline-derived CDR1 and CDR2 are DFQATT and SNEGSKA (reference sequence). The CDR3 bases are TGCAGTGCTAGTCCCCCCGGCGGGAAAAACATTCAGTACTTC. This encodes CSASPPGGKNIQYF.

The gene calls are TRBV6-5 and TRBJ1-3; D perhaps matches TRBD1 (5 bases). The CDR3 sequence is 15 residues long. Germline CDR1 MNHEY, CDR2 SVGAGI. The V and J ends lost 7 bases and 0 bases respectively, with 13 bases between them. CDR3 coding DNA: TGTGCCAGCAAACAGGATACTTACTCTGGAAACACCATATATTTT. Translation: CASKQDTYSGNTIYF.

The chain couples TRBV3-1 (or the pseudogene TRBV3-2) to TRBJ1-5; no clear D gene. V was trimmed by 0 bases and J by 10 bases, leaving 16 bases between them. This CDR3 contains 15 residues. Germline CDR1 reads LGHDT; CDR2 reads YNNKEL (reference sequence). CDR3 DNA sequence: TGTGCCAGCAGCCAAGATCTACAGACCTTCAGTCCCCAGCATTTT. Translated: CASSQDLQTFSPQHF.

The chain has TRBV10-3 and TRBJ2-1; D is possibly TRBD1 (6 bases). The CDR3 totals 16 residues. Trimming took off 3 bases at V and 8 bases at J, with 20 bases between the two ends. Germline V lookup: CDR1 ENHRY, CDR2 SYGVKD. DNA for the CDR3: TGTGCCATCAGTGAACCAGGTGGGACACGTCGGGATGAGCAGTTCTTC. It encodes CAISEPGGTRRDEQFF.

V and J are TRBV7-2 and TRBJ1-5; 9 bases fit TRBD1. The CDR3 covers 16 residues. Unmatched junction bases numbered 3, after V lost 1 base and J lost 2 bases. Germline V lookup: CDR1 SGHTA, CDR2 FQGNSA. This CDR3 reads CASSLVQGAGNQPQHF. In DNA, the CDR3 is TGTGCCAGCAGCTTAGTACAGGGGGCAGGCAATCAGCCCCAGCATTTT.

The rearrangement uses TRBV28 and TRBJ2-1; 11 bases align to TRBD2. This CDR3 is 14 amino acids long. Germline V CDR1 and CDR2: MDHEN, SYDVKM. Trimming cost V 7 bases and J 6 bases; bases outside gene matches: 5. CDR3 amino acids: CASKGLAEFNEQFF. The CDR3 nucleotides read TGTGCCAGCAAGGGACTAGCGGAATTCAATGAGCAGTTCTTC.

The chain joins TRBV12-3 or TRBV12-4 to TRBJ2-1, with D perhaps matching TRBD1 (6 bases). This CDR3 spans 13 amino acids. Trimming shortened V by 6 bases and J by 6 bases, and 12 bases separated the two germline ends. CDR3 region: CASREGDSNEQFF. DNA of the CDR3: TGTGCCAGCAGAGAGGGGGATTCCAATGAGCAGTTCTTC.

V usage is TRBV2 and J usage is TRBJ2-1; 13 nucleotides line up with TRBD2. V lost 11 bases and J lost 7; bases outside the gene matches: 8. Germline lookup yields CDR1 SNHLY and CDR2 FYNNEI. This CDR3 has 14 amino acids. CDR3 sequence reads: CAGSLAGGRNEQFF. In DNA form, the CDR3 reads TGTGCCGGATCACTAGCGGGAGGGCGTAATGAGCAGTTCTTC.

DNA for the CDR3: TGTGCCACCAGCAGAGAGACGAGGGGGAACTACGAGCAGTACTTC. Protein product: CATSRETRGNYEQYF. This chain connects TRBV15 to TRBJ2-7; possible D gene TRBD1, 6 bases. Germline loops: CDR1 LNHNV, CDR2 YYDKDF (reference sequence). The V end was cut by 0 bases, the J end by 3 bases, with 12 bases between. This CDR3 comprises 15 residues.

This clone has more than one count but fewer than ten. Here the CDR3 DNA reads TGTGCCAGCAGATCTCGGGACAGGCAGCTAGAGACCCAGTACTTC. This encodes CASRSRDRQLETQYF. The chain couples TRBV2 to TRBJ2-5, with 8 bases matching TRBD1. With V trimmed by 6 bases and J by 4 bases, 10 bases remained unmatched. Germline loops: CDR1 SNHLY, CDR2 FYNNEI. This CDR3 contains 15 residues.

The chain joins TRBV24-1 to TRBJ2-7; D might be TRBD2 (7 bases). The ends were cut back, 4 bases at V and 3 bases at J, with 15 bases in the middle. Germline values: CDR1 KGHDR, CDR2 SFDVKD. This CDR3 region has 15 residues. Written as DNA, the CDR3 is TGTGCCACCAGTGAAACCGGGGGGCAGTACTACGAGCAGTACTTC. Encoded protein: CATSETGGQYYEQYF.

The chain employs TRBV28 and TRBJ1-5; the match to TRBD1 covers 7 bases. The V gene end was trimmed by 4 bases and the J gene end by 8 bases; junction bases not matched to a gene: 14. This CDR3 is built from 16 residues. Germline CDR1 is MDHEN and CDR2 is SYDVKM. The DNA of the CDR3 is TGTGCCAGCAGTTCTAAAAGACAGGGCGGGACGGAGCCCCAGCATTTT. Its protein is CASSSKRQGGTEPQHF.

The chain links TRBV5-5 to TRBJ2-5; a weak D match, TRBD1 (6 bases). This CDR3 has 16 amino acids. With 3 bases removed from V and 2 bases from J, the gap between germline ends came to 17 bases. Germline-derived CDR1 and CDR2 are SGHKS and YYEKEE (reference sequence). CDR3 bases: TGTGCCAGCAGCTCAGGGGTCGCTCCCCTACAAGAGACCCAGTACTTC. This translates into CASSSGVAPLQETQYF.

This sequence joins TRBV28 and TRBJ2-3, with a possible D match to TRBD2 (6 bases). From germline, CDR1 is MDHEN and CDR2 SYDVKM. The CDR3 consists of 15 residues. V was cut by 3 bases and J by 2 bases, with 12 bases left in between. The CDR3 sequence: CASSFTGGLTDTQYF. The CDR3 DNA sequence: TGTGCCAGCAGTTTTACCGGGGGACTCACAGATACGCAGTATTTT.

J is TRBJ2-1 and V is TRBV6-2 or TRBV6-3; 12 bases map to TRBD2. Germline V gene data show CDR1 as MNHEY and CDR2 as SVGEGT. The ends lost 0 bases at V and 7 bases at J; junction bases unmatched: 10. This CDR3 contains 18 residues. The CDR3 DNA reads TGTGCCAGCAGTTACTCGTCGAATCTAGCGGGAGGGCCAAATGAGCAGTTCTTC. It yields the protein CASSYSSNLAGGPNEQFF.

This rearrangement joins TRBV19 to TRBJ1-4; no clear D. V was pared by 3 bases and J by 4 bases, with 6 bases between. Germline V gene sequence: CDR1 LNHDA, CDR2 SQIVND (reference sequence). CDR3 length: 13 residues. The CDR3 bases are TGTGCCAGTAGTATGGTCGGTAATGAAAAACTGTTTTTT. It is translated as CASSMVGNEKLFF.

The chain couples TRBV5-1 to TRBJ2-2, with 8 bases lining up with TRBD2. After removal of 2 bases from V and 2 bases from J, the junction contained 5 bases not matched to a gene. From germline, CDR1 is SGHRS and CDR2 YFSETQ. The CDR3 is made up of 16 amino acids. The CDR3 region is CASSLRTSSNTGELFF. The DNA for the CDR3 is TGCGCCAGCAGCTTACGGACTAGCAGTAACACCGGGGAGCTGTTTTTT.